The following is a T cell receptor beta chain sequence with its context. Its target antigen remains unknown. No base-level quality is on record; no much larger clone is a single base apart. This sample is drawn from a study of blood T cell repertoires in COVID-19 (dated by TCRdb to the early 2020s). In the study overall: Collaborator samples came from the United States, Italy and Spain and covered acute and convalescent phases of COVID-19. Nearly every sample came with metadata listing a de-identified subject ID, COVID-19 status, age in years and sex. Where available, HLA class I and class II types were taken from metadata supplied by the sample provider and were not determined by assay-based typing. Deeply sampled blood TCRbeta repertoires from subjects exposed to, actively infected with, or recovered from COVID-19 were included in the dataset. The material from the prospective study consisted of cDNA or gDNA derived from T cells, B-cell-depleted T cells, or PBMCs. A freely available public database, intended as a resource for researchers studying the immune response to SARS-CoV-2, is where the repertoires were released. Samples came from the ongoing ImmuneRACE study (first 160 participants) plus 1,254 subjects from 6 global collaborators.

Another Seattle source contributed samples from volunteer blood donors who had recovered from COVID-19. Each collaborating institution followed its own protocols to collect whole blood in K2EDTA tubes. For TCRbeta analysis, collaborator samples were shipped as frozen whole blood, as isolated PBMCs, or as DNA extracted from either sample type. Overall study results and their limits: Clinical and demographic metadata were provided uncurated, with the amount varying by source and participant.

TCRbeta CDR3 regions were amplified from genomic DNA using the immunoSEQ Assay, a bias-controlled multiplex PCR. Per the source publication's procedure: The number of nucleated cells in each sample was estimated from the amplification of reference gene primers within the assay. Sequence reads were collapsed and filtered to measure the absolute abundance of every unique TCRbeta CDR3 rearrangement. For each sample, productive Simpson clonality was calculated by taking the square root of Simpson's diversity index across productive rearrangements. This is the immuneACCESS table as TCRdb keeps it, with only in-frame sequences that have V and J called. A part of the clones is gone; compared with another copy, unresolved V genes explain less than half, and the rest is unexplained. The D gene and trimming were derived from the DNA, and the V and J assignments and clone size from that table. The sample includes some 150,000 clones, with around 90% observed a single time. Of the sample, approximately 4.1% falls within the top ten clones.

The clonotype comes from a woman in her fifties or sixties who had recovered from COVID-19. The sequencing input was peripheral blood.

The CDR3 in this case is CASSLVQGGSGANVLTF. The bases are TGCGCCAGCAGCTTGGTTCAGGGTGGCTCTGGGGCCAACGTCCTGACTTTC. The receptor chain draws on TRBV5-1 and TRBJ2-6; TRBD1 might be the D gene, on 5 matching bases. The CDR3 goes from the cysteine to the phenylalanine over 17 residues. Only the CDR3 DNA is retained, 51 bases long and in frame from the first base. At the junction V is shortened by 0 bases and J by 0 bases, with 10 bases in between. CDR1 and CDR2, looked up from the germline V gene, are SGHRS and YFSETQ.